This T cell receptor (beta chain) is from a study of blood T cell repertoires in COVID-19. Study at large: Specimens from acute and convalescent COVID-19 originated in the United States, Italy and Spain.

Sequencing was performed with immunoSEQ multiplex PCR; in TCRdb, only in-frame clones are kept and a portion is missing. In the table there are some 150,000 clones, around 83% of which are singletons. Germline assignment: CDR1 ENHRY and CDR2 SYGVKD. V lost 4 bases to trimming and J lost 0 bases, with 13 bases between them. CDR3 length equals 17 residues. One Seattle source followed patients from active infection through their disease course. The chain employs TRBV10-3 and TRBJ1-6; D may be TRBD1 (5 bases). The sequence derives from a woman aged 60 to 75 with COVID-19, enrolled during active disease. Sequencing was carried out using peripheral blood. The CDR3 spells CAISARGTSSYNSPLHF. The CDR3 DNA sequence: TGTGCCATCAGTGCGCGGGGCACCAGCTCCTATAATTCACCCCTCCACTTT.